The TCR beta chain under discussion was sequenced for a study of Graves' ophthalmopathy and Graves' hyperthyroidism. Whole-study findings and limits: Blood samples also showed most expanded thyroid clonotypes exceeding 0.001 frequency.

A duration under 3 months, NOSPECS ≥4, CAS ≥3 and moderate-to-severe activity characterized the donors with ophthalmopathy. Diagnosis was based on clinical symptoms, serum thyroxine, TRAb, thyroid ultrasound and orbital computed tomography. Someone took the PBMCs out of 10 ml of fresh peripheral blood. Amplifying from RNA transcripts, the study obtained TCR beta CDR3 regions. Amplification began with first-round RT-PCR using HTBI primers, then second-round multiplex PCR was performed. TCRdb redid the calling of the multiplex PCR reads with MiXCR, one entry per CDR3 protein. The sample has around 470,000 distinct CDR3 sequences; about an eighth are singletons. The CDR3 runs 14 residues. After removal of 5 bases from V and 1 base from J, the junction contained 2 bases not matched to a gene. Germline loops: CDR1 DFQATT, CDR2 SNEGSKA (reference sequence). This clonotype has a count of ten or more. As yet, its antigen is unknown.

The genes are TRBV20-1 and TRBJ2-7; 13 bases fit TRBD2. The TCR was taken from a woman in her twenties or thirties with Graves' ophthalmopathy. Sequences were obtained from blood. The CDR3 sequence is CSAEGLAGSYEQYF. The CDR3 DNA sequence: TGCAGTGCTGAGGGACTAGCGGGATCCTACGAGCAGTACTTC.